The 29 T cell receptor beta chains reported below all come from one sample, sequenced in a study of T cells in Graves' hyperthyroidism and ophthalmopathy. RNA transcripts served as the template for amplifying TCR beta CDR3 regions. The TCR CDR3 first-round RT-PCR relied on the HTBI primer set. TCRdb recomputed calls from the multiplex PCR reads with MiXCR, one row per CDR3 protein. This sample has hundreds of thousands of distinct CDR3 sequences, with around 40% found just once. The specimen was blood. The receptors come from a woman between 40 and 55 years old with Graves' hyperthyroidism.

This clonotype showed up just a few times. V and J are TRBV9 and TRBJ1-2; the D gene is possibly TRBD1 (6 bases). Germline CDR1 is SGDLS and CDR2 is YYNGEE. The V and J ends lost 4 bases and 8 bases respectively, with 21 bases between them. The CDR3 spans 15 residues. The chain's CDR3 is CASSPGGAGDLGYTF. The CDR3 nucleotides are TGTGCCAGCAGCCCCGGGGGGGCAGGGGATTTGGGCTACACCTTC. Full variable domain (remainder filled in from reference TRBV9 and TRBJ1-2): DSGVTQTPKHLITATGQRVTLRCSPRSGDLSVYWYQQSLDQGLQFLIQYYNGEERAKGNILERFSAQQFPDLHSELNLSSLELGDSALYFCASSPGGAGDLGYTFGSGTRLTVV.

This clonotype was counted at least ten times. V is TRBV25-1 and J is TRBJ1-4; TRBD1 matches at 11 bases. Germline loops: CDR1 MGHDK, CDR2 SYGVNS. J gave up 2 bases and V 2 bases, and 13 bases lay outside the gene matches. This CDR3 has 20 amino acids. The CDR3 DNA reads TGTGCCAGCAGTGAAATCTCGAGGACAGGGGGCGTAGGGACTAATGAAAAACTGTTTTTT. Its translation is CASSEISRTGGVGTNEKLFF.

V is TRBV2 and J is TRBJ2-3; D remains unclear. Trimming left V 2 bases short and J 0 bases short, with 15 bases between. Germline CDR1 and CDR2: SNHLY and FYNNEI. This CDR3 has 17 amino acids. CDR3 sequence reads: CASSEITSLPSTDTQYF. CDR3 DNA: TGTGCCAGCAGTGAAATTACCAGCCTTCCTAGCACAGATACGCAGTATTTT. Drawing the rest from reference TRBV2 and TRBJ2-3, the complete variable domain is EPEVTQTPSHQVTQMGQEVILRCVPISNHLYFYWYRQILGQKVEFLVSFYNNEISEKSEIFDDQFSVERPDGSNFTLKIRSTKLEDSAMYFCASSEITSLPSTDTQYFGPGTRLTVL.

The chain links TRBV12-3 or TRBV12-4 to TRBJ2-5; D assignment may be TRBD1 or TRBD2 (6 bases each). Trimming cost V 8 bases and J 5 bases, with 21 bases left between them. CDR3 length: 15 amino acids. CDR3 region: CASRHPGAPGETQYF. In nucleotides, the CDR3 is TGTGCCAGCCGCCACCCGGGGGCCCCAGGGGAGACCCAGTACTTC.

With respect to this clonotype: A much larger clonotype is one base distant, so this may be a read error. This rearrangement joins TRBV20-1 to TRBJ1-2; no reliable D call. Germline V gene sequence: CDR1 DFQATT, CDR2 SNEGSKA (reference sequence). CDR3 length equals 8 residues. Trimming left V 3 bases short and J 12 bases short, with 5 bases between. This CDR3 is CSASSDTF. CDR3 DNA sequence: TGCAGTGCTAGTTCCGACACCTTC.

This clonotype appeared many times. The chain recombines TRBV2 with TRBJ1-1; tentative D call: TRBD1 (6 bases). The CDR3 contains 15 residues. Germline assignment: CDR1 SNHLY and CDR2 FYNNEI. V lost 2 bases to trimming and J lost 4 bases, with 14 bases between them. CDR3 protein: CASSESGGQSTEAFF. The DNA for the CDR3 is TGTGCCAGCAGTGAAAGCGGGGGGCAGAGCACTGAAGCTTTCTTT.

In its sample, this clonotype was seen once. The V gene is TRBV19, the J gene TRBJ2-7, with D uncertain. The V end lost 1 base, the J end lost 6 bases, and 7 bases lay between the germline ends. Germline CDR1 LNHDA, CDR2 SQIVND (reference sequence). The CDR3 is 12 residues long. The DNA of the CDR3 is TGTGCCAGTAGTATAGCCCCTGGCGAGCAGTACTTC. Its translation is CASSIAPGEQYF.

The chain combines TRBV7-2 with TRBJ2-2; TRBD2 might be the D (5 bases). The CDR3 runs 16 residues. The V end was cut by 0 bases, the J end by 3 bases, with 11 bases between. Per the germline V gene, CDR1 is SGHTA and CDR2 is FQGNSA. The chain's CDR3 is CASSLAHLSDTGELFF. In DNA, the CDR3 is TGTGCCAGCAGCTTAGCCCACCTTAGCGACACCGGGGAGCTGTTTTTT.

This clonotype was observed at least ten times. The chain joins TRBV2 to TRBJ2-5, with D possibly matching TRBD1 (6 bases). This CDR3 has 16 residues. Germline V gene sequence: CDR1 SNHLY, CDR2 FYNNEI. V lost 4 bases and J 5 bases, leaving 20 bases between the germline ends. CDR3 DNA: TGTGCCAGCAGTGGACAACAGGGATTCTCTTCGGAGACCCAGTACTTC. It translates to CASSGQQGFSSETQYF.

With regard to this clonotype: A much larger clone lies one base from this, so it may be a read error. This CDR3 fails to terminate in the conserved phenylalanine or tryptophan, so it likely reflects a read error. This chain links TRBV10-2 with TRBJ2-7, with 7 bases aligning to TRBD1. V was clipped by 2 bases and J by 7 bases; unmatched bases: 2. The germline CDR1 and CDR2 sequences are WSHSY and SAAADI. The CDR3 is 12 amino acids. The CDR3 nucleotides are TGCGCCAGCAGTGAGAGGGGGCGGGAGCAGTACCTC. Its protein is CASSERGREQYL.

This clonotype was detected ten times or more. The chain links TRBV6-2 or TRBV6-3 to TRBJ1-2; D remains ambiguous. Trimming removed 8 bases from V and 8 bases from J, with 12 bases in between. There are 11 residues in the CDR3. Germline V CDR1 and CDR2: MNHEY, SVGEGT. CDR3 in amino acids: CASWATLGYTF. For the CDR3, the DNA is TGTGCCAGCTGGGCGACGTTAGGCTACACCTTC.

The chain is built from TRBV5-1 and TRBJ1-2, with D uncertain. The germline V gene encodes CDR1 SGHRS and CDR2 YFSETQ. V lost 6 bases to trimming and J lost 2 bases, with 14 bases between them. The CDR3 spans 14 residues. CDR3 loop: CASTPSSGNYGYTF. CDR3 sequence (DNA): TGCGCCAGCACTCCCTCGAGTGGCAACTATGGCTACACCTTC.

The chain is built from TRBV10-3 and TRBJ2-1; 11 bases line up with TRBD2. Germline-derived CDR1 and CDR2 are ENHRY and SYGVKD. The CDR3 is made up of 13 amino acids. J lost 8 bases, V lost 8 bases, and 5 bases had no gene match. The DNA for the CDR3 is TGTGCCATCCTAGCGGGAGGTATCGATGAGCAGTTCTTC. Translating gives CAILAGGIDEQFF.

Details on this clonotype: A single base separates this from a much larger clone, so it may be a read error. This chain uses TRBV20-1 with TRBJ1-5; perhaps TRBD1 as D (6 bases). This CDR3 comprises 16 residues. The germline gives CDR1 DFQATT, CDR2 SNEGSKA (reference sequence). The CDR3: CGARDSRGDSNQPQHF. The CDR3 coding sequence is TGCGGTGCTAGAGATTCGAGGGGGGATAGCAATCAGCCCCAGCATTTT.

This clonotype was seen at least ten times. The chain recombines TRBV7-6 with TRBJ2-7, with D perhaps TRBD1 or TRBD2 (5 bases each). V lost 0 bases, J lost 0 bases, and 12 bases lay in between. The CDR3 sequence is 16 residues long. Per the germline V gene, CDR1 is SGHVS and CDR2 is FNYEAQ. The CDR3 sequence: CASSLALGGSSYEQYF. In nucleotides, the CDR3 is TGTGCCAGCAGCTTAGCGCTTGGGGGTAGCTCCTACGAGCAGTACTTC.

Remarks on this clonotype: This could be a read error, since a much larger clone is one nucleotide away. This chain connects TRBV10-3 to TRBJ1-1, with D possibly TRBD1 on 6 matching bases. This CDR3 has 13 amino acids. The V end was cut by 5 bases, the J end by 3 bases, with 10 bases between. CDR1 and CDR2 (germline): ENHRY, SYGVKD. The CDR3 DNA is TGTGCCATCAGTCCACCAGGGGACACTGAAGCTTTCTTT. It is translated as CAISPPGDTEAFF.

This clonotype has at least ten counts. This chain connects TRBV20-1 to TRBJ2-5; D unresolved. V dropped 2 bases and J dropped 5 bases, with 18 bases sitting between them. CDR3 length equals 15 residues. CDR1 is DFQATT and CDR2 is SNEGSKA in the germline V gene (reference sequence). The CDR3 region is CSARPTTVALETQYF. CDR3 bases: TGCAGTGCTAGACCAACGACGGTCGCACTCGAGACCCAGTACTTC.

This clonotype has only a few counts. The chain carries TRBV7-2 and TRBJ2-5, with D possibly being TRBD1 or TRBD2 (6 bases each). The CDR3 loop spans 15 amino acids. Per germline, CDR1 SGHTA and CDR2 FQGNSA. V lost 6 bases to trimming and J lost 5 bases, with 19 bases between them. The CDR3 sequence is CASSFDVGGRETQYF. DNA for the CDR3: TGTGCCAGCAGTTTTGACGTGGGGGGCAGGGAGACCCAGTACTTC. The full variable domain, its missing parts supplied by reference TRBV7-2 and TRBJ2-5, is GAGVSQSPSNKVTEKGKDVELRCDPISGHTALYWYRQSLGQGLEFLIYFQGNSAPDKSGLPSDRFSAERTGGSVSTLTIQRTQQEDSAVYLCASSFDVGGRETQYFGPGTRLLVL.

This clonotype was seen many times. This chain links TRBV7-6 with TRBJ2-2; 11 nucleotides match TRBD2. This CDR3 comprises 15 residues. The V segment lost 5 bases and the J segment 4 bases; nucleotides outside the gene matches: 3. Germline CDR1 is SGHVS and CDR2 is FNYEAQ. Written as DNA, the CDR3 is TGTGCCAGCAGCCCAGGACTAGCGGGCACCGGGGAGCTGTTTTTT. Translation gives CASSPGLAGTGELFF.

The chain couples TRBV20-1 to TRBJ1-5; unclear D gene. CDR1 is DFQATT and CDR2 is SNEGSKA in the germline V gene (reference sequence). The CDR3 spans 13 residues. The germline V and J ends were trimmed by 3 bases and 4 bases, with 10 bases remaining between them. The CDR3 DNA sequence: TGCAGTGCTAGCGCTCAGAGGAATCAGCCCCAGCATTTT. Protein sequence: CSASAQRNQPQHF.

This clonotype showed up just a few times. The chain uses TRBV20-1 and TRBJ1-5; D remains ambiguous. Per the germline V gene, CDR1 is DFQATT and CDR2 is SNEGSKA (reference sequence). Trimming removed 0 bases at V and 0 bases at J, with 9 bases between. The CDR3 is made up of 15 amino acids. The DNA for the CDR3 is TGCAGTGCTAGAGAAGACGGATATAGCAATCAGCCCCAGCATTTT. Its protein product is CSAREDGYSNQPQHF.

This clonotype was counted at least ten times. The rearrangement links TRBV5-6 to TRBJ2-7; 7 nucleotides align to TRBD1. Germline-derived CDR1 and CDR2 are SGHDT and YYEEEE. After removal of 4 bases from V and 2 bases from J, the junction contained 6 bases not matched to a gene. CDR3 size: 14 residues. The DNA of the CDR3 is TGTGCCAGCAGCGCAGGGACAGTCCCCTACGAGCAGTACTTC. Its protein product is CASSAGTVPYEQYF.

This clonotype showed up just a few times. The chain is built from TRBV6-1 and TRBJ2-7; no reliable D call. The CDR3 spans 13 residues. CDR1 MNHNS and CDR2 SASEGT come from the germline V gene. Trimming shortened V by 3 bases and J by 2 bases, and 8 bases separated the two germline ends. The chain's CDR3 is CASSDFLPYEQYF. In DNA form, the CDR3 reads TGTGCCAGCAGTGATTTCCTACCCTACGAGCAGTACTTC.

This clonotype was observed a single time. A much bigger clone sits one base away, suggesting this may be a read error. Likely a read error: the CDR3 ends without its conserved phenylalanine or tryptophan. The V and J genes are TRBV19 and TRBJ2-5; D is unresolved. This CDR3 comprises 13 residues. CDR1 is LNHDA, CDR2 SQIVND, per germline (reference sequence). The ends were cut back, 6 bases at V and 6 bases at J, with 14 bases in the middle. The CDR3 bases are TGTGCCAGTAGCAAAAATGCGGACCAGACCCAGTACCTC. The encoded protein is CASSKNADQTQYL.

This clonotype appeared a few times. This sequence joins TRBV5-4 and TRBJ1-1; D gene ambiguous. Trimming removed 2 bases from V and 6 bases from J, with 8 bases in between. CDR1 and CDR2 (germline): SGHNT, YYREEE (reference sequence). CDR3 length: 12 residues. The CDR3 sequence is CASSFHRAEAFF. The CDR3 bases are TGTGCCAGCAGCTTTCACCGGGCTGAAGCTTTCTTT.

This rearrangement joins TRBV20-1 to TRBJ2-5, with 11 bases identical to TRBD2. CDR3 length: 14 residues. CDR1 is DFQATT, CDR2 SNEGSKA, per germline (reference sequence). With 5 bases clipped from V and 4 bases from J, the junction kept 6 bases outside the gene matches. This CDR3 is CSAVAGGLGETQYF. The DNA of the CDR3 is TGCAGTGCTGTAGCGGGAGGGCTCGGAGAGACCCAGTACTTC.

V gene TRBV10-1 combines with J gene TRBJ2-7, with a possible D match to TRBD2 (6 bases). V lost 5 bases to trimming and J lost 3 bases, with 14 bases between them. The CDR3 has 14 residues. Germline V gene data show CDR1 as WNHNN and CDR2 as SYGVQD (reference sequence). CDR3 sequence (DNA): TGCGCCAGCAGTAGGGACGGAGGGGTCTACGAGCAGTACTTC. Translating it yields CASSRDGGVYEQYF.

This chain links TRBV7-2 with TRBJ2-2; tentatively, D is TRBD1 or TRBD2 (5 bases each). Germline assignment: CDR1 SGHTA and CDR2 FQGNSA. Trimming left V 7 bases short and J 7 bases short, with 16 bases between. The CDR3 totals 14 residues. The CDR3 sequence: CASKRARGIGELFF. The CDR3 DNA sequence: TGTGCCAGCAAGAGGGCAAGGGGTATCGGGGAGCTGTTTTTT. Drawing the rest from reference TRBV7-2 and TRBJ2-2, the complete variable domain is GAGVSQSPSNKVTEKGKDVELRCDPISGHTALYWYRQSLGQGLEFLIYFQGNSAPDKSGLPSDRFSAERTGGSVSTLTIQRTQQEDSAVYLCASKRARGIGELFFGEGSRLTVL.

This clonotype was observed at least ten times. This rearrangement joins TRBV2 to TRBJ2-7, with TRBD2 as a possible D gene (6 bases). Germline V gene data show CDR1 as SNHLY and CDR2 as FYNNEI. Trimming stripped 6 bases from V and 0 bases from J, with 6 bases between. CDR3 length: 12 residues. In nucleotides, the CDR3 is TGTGCCAGCAGGGACTACTCCTACGAGCAGTACTTC. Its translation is CASRDYSYEQYF. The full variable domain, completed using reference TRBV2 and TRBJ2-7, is EPEVTQTPSHQVTQMGQEVILRCVPISNHLYFYWYRQILGQKVEFLVSFYNNEISEKSEIFDDQFSVERPDGSNFTLKIRSTKLEDSAMYFCASRDYSYEQYFGPGTRLTVT.